This T cell receptor beta chain derives from a study of blood T cell repertoires in COVID-19. About the study: The United States, Italy and Spain were the sources of the acute and convalescent COVID-19 samples.

Each exposed participant met a COVID-19 case in the 2 weeks preceding study entry. How the authors handled the data: Researchers report that nucleated cell counts were estimated from reference gene primer amplification. Sequenced by immunoSEQ multiplex PCR; TCRdb stores in-frame clones only, minus some. D and trimming were read from the DNA, whereas the V and J calls and clone size are those reported in that table. The repertoire holds 350,000 to 400,000 clones, with approximately 90% as singletons. Material for sequencing was PBMCs or T cells enriched from blood (not recorded which). The TCR originated in a woman between 40 and 50 years old who had been exposed to COVID-19.

The CDR3 spells CASREGTGVNEQFF. The CDR3 DNA reads as TGCGCCAGCAGAGAAGGGACAGGGGTAAATGAGCAGTTCTTC. V and J are TRBV10-1 and TRBJ2-1, with TRBD1 matching 10 bases. CDR1 is WNHNN and CDR2 is SYGVQD in the germline V gene (reference sequence). The CDR3 sequence is 14 residues long. Trimming took 6 bases from V and 7 from J; bases not matched to a gene: 6.